This TCR beta chain came from a study of CD8 T cells in ankylosing spondylitis. TCRdb re-derived calls from the 5' RACE reads in MiXCR, one entry per CDR3 protein. The sample lists 400,000 or so distinct CDR3 sequences, more than 25% seen once, with roughly 1% in the top ten. Whole-study results and caveats: Made up of about eight highly homologous variants, a TCR beta motif appeared characteristic of ankylosing spondylitis blood. Both synovial fluid and blood in reactive arthritis had previously been reported to carry some motif variants. Reportedly, matched ankylosing spondylitis synovial fluid was significantly enriched for disease-linked clones.

With regard to this clonotype: Its antigen is not known.

Germline-derived CDR1 and CDR2 are SQVTM and ANQGSEA. The CDR3 totals 13 residues. J gave up 0 bases and V 6 bases, and 4 bases lay outside the gene matches. Sequenced: blood, either unsorted or a sorted T cell fraction (not recorded which). This receptor was identified in a male donor with ankylosing spondylitis. The chain recombines TRBV29-1 with TRBJ1-1; 7 positions match TRBD1. CDR3 loop: CSVSGGLNTEAFF. The CDR3 coding sequence is TGCAGCGTCTCAGGGGGGCTGAACACTGAAGCTTTCTTT.